Listed here is a single T cell receptor beta chain. What it binds is not known. Trimming cost V 3 bases and J 4 bases; bases outside gene matches: 11. The CDR3 is made up of 15 amino acids. Per the germline V gene, CDR1 is SQVTM and CDR2 is ANQGSEA. This record comes from a study of beta chain features in type 1 diabetes. Whole-study context: Examination spanned around 100,000,000 sorted cells from all samples. General observations from the study: Reduced insertions and increased deletions marked VDJ junctions in type 1 diabetes patients. Type 1 diabetes patients had TCRB CDR3s that were shorter (moderately but significantly so) in all four CD4+ subsets.

Every bit of the isolated RNA underwent reverse transcription, so sequencing read expressed TCRB transcripts. Profiled with immunoSEQ multiplex PCR; TCRdb holds only in-frame clones, not every one. Of around 150,000 clones listed, roughly 60% are singletons. Sequencing was performed on naive CD4+ T cells from blood. This chain uses TRBV29-1 with TRBJ1-2; 7 nucleotides match TRBD1. This TCR was sampled from a young man with type 1 diabetes. CDR3 in DNA: TGCAGCGTTGATGCTCAGGGGGGAGGAAGCTATGGCTACACCTTC. This translates into CSVDAQGGGSYGYTF.